These 20 T cell receptor beta chains came from one sample sequenced in a study of blood T cell repertoires in COVID-19. TCRdb's copy holds only in-frame clones and misses some; the assay was immunoSEQ multiplex PCR. The sample consists of approximately 300,000 clones, around 87% of them appearing once. The sequenced material came from PBMCs or T cells enriched from blood (not recorded which). Receptors originate from a woman aged 25 to 39 who had recovered from COVID-19.

The genes are TRBV6-6 and TRBJ2-5; 13 bases match TRBD2. CDR3 size: 16 residues. Trimming took 2 bases from V and 4 from J; bases not matched to a gene: 4. Germline V lookup: CDR1 MNHNY, CDR2 SVGAGI (reference sequence). The CDR3 sequence is CASSYLTSGRAETQYF. Here the CDR3 DNA reads TGTGCCAGCAGTTACCTTACTAGCGGGAGGGCAGAGACCCAGTACTTC.

The chain is built from TRBV6-2 or TRBV6-3 and TRBJ1-1; unclear D gene. With 4 bases removed from V and 2 bases from J, the gap between germline ends came to 8 bases. The germline CDR1 and CDR2 sequences are MNHEY and SVGEGT. This CDR3 comprises 13 residues. The CDR3 reads CASSFNSNTEAFF. DNA of the CDR3: TGTGCCAGCAGTTTTAACAGTAACACTGAAGCTTTCTTT.

This rearrangement joins TRBV6-4 to TRBJ1-5; 9 positions agree with TRBD1. Trimming removed 11 bases from V and 7 bases from J; junction bases left unmatched: 15. This CDR3 region has 15 residues. Germline V gene lookup returns CDR1 MRHNA and CDR2 SNTAGT. The CDR3: CAVTTGTGSRQPQHF. The CDR3 DNA is TGTGCCGTAACAACCGGGACAGGGAGTAGGCAGCCCCAGCATTTT.

The chain combines TRBV27 with TRBJ1-3; no clear D. Germline V gene data show CDR1 as MNHEY and CDR2 as SMNVEV (reference sequence). The length of the CDR3 is 14 residues. V was cut by 5 bases and J by 2 bases, with 10 bases left in between. CDR3 protein: CASSVRIPGNTIYF. CDR3 sequence (DNA): TGTGCCAGCAGTGTTCGTATCCCTGGAAACACCATATATTTT.

This CDR3 is CAIPRVNYGYTF. CDR3 nucleotide sequence: TGTGCCATCCCCAGGGTTAACTATGGCTACACCTTC. The rearrangement joins TRBV2 to TRBJ1-2, with D possibly matching TRBD1 (5 bases). Deletions cut 10 bases from V and 1 base from J, with 10 bases between. Looked up from germline, CDR1 is SNHLY and CDR2 is FYNNEI. CDR3 length: 12 residues.

The gene calls are TRBV7-6 and TRBJ1-6; D is ambiguous. Trimming cost V 0 bases and J 3 bases, with 3 bases left between them. The CDR3 spans 14 residues. CDR1 is SGHVS and CDR2 is FNYEAQ in the germline V gene. The CDR3 loop reads CASSLANYNSPLHF. The CDR3 nucleotides are TGTGCCAGCAGCTTAGCTAACTATAATTCACCCCTCCACTTT.

The gene calls are TRBV4-2 and TRBJ2-7, with TRBD2 matching 7 bases. Germline V lookup: CDR1 LGHNA, CDR2 YNFKEQ. This CDR3 has 13 residues. V shed 4 bases, J shed 6 bases, and the junction held 6 bases outside the gene matches. The CDR3 is CASSRGLGVEQYF. In DNA, the CDR3 is TGTGCCAGCAGCCGTGGACTAGGGGTCGAGCAGTACTTC.

This clone is termed medium-sized. The rearrangement joins TRBV27 to TRBJ2-3, with D possibly being TRBD2 (6 bases). The CDR3 runs to 17 residues. Germline V lookup: CDR1 MNHEY, CDR2 SMNVEV (reference sequence). Between the trimmed V and J ends, which lost 2 bases and 5 bases, there was a span of 20 bases. CDR3 sequence: CASSLATGAGFQDTQYF. In DNA, the CDR3 is TGTGCCAGCAGTTTAGCTACTGGGGCGGGATTCCAAGATACGCAGTATTTT.

The chain links TRBV9 to TRBJ1-3; D ambiguous. V shed 3 bases and J shed 0 bases, with 4 bases lying between them. The CDR3 runs to 13 residues. The germline gives CDR1 SGDLS, CDR2 YYNGEE. The CDR3 coding sequence is TGTGCCAGCAGCGCCAGCTCTGGAAACACCATATATTTT. As protein: CASSASSGNTIYF.

This clone was detected only a few times. The V and J genes are TRBV15 and TRBJ1-3; D is undetermined. The CDR3 is made up of 15 amino acids. Deletions cut 0 bases from V and 3 bases from J, with 9 bases between. Germline V gene lookup returns CDR1 LNHNV and CDR2 YYDKDF (reference sequence). CDR3 amino acids: CATSRDRGGGNTIYF. CDR3 coding DNA: TGTGCCACCAGCAGAGATCGGGGTGGTGGAAACACCATATATTTT.

A single count supports this clone. V usage is TRBV6-4 and J usage is TRBJ2-3; possible D gene TRBD2, 5 bases. CDR1 MRHNA and CDR2 SNTAGT come from the germline V gene. V dropped 2 bases and J dropped 8 bases, with 5 bases sitting between them. This CDR3 has 11 amino acids. This CDR3 reads CASSDRGTQYF. The CDR3 coding sequence is TGTGCCAGCAGTGACCGGGGTACGCAGTATTTT.

The chain is built from TRBV12-2 and TRBJ1-5. TRBV12-2 is shown as a pseudogene. The CDR3 covers 13 residues. CDR3 loop: CASRPHGNQPQHF. The CDR3 bases are TGTGCAAGTCGCCCGCACGGGAATCAGCCCCAGCATTTT.

V usage is TRBV2 and J usage is TRBJ1-2; no definite D call. CDR3 size: 13 residues. Germline CDR1 reads SNHLY; CDR2 reads FYNNEI. V shed 7 bases and J shed 3 bases, with 12 bases lying between them. The DNA of the CDR3 is TGTGCCAGCATGCGGGTCAGGTACTATGGCTACACCTTC. Translating it yields CASMRVRYYGYTF.

The chain couples TRBV27 to TRBJ2-5; 12 bases line up with TRBD1. V lost 1 base, J lost 7 bases, and 7 bases stayed unmatched. The CDR3 extends over 16 amino acids. Per the germline V gene, CDR1 is MNHEY and CDR2 is SMNVEV (reference sequence). This chain's CDR3 is CASSLWGTGGEGTQYF. CDR3 coding DNA: TGTGCCAGCAGTTTATGGGGGACAGGGGGCGAAGGGACCCAGTACTTC.

V and J are TRBV19 and TRBJ1-4, with 7 bases aligning to TRBD1. The CDR3 loop spans 16 amino acids. The germline V gene encodes CDR1 LNHDA and CDR2 SQIVND (reference sequence). J was trimmed by 4 bases and V by 3 bases; bases with no gene match: 8. This CDR3 is CASSMNWGQLNEKLFF. The DNA of the CDR3 is TGTGCCAGTAGTATGAATTGGGGACAGCTTAATGAAAAACTGTTTTTT.

The V call is TRBV19, the J call TRBJ2-1; TRBD2 matches at 12 bases. The J segment lost 0 bases and the V segment lost 8 bases, leaving 2 bases of the junction unmatched. Germline V gene sequence: CDR1 LNHDA, CDR2 SQIVND (reference sequence). The CDR3 length is 15 residues. Written as DNA, the CDR3 is TGTGCCAGTCGGGGACTAGCGGGCTCCTACAATGAGCAGTTCTTC. Protein product: CASRGLAGSYNEQFF. Supplemented by reference TRBV19 and TRBJ2-1, the full variable domain reads DGGITQSPKYLFRKEGQNVTLSCEQNLNHDAMYWYRQDPGQGLRLIYYSQIVNDFQKGDIAEGYSVSREKKESFPLTVTSAQKNPTAFYLCASRGLAGSYNEQFFGPGTRLTVL.

The J gene is TRBJ2-2, the V gene TRBV24-1, with D perhaps TRBD2 (5 bases). Germline V gives CDR1 KGHDR, CDR2 SFDVKD. This CDR3 is 16 amino acids long. V was clipped by 3 bases and J by 6 bases, with 16 bases between them. The CDR3 here is CATSDGRRAGAGELFF. In nucleotides, the CDR3 is TGTGCCACCAGTGATGGGCGGCGGGCTGGGGCCGGGGAGCTGTTTTTT.

This sequence joins TRBV5-6 and TRBJ1-2; D is perhaps TRBD1 (6 bases). The ends were cut back, 0 bases at V and 5 bases at J, with 14 bases in the middle. CDR3 length: 15 amino acids. Germline V gives CDR1 SGHDT, CDR2 YYEEEE. DNA of the CDR3: TGTGCCAGCAGCTTGGTGGGGGATACAGGGTATGGCTACACCTTC. This codes for CASSLVGDTGYGYTF.

This chain links TRBV24-1 with TRBJ2-1, with D maybe TRBD2 (6 bases). V lost 4 bases and J lost 8, with 14 bases in between. The CDR3 length is 14 residues. In germline, CDR1 is KGHDR, CDR2 SFDVKD. The CDR3 is CATSDSRGQDEQFF. The CDR3 DNA follows: TGTGCCACCAGTGACTCGCGGGGTCAGGATGAGCAGTTCTTC.

CDR3 DNA sequence: TGTGCCAGCAGTTTAACTGGGGGGGGGATAGAACTCTACGAGCAGTACTTC. Translated: CASSLTGGGIELYEQYF. This chain uses TRBV27 with TRBJ2-7, with TRBD2 matching 7 bases. Germline CDR1 and CDR2: MNHEY and SMNVEV (reference sequence). The CDR3 runs to 17 residues. V lost 2 bases and J lost 3; bases outside the gene matches: 13.